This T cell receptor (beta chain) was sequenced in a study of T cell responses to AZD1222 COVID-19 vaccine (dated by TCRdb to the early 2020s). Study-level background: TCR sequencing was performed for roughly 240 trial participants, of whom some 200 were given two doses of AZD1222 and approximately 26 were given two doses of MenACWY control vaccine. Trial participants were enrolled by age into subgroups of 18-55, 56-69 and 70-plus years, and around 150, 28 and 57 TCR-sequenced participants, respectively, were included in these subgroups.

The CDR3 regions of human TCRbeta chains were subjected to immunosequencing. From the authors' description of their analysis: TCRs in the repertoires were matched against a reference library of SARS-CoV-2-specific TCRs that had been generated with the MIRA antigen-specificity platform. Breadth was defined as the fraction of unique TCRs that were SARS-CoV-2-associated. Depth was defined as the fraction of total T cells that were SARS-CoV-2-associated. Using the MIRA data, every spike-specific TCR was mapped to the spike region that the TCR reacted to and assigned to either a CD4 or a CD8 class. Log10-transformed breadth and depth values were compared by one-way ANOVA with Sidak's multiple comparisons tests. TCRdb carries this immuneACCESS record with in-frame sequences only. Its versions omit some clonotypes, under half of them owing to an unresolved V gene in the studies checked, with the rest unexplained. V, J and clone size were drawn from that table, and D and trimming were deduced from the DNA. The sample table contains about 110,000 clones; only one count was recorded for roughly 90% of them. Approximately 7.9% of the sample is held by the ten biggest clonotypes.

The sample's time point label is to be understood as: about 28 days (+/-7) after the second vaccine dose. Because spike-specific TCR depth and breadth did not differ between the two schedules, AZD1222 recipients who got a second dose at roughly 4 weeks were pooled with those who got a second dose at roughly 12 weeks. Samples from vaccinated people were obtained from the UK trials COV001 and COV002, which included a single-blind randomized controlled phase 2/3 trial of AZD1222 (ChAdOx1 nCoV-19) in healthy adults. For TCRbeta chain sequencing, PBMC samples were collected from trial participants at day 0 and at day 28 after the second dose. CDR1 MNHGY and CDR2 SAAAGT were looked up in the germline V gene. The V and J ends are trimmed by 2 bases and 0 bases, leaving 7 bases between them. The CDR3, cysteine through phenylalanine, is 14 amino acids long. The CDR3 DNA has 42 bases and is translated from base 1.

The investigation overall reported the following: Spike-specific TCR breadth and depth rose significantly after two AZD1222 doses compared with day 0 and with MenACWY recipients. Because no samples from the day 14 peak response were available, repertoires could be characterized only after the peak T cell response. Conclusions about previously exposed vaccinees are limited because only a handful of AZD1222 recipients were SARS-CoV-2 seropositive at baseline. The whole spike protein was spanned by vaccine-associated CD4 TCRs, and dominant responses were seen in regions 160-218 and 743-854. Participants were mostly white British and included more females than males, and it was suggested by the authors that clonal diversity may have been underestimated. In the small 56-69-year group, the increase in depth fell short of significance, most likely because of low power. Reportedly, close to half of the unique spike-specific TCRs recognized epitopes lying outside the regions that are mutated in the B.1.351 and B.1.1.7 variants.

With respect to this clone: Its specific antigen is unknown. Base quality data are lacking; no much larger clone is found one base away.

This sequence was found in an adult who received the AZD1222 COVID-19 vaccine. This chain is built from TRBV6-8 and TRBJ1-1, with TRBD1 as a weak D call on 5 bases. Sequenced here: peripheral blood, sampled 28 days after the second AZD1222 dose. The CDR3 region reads CASSYLGVNTEAFF. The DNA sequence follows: TGTGCCAGCAGTTACCTGGGGGTGAACACTGAAGCTTTCTTT.